A selection of T cell receptor beta chains follows, all from one sample in a study of blood T cells in healthy people across ages. Each CDR3 protein is one row after TCRdb ran MiXCR on the 5' RACE reads. The sample contains about 830,000 distinct CDR3 sequences, roughly 64% of which appear only once. Sequencing was done on a sample of blood. Receptor source: a man younger than 40 in good health. CDR3s include the opening cysteine and the closing phenylalanine or tryptophan. A D gene is named only where the DNA matches it firmly. A clone size is listed for some rows: how often the clone was seen (once, few, many), or a class if it is expanded.

CDR3 protein,CDR3 DNA,D gene,V gene,J gene,clone size
CASSETGGTHTEAFF,TGTGCCAGCAGTGAAACAGGGGGGACCCACACTGAAGCTTTCTTT,TRBD1,TRBV6-4,TRBJ1-1,-
CASSGRVGRGPGYTF,TGTGCCAGCAGTGGGAGGGTCGGCAGGGGGCCTGGCTACACCTTC,TRBD1,TRBV28,TRBJ1-2,few
CASSSGEYNEQFF,TGTGCCAGCAGTTCAGGGGAGTACAATGAGCAGTTCTTC,-,TRBV12-3/TRBV12-4,TRBJ2-1,-
CSATRRINQPQHF,TGCAGTGCTACCAGACGGATCAATCAGCCCCAGCATTTT,-,TRBV20-1,TRBJ1-5,-
CASTDRGNQETQYF,TGTGCCAGCACGGACAGGGGTAACCAAGAGACCCAGTACTTC,TRBD1,TRBV12-3/TRBV12-4,TRBJ2-5,-
CSAKKVSSGSYEQFF,TGCAGTGCCAAGAAAGTGTCTAGCGGGTCCTACGAGCAGTTCTTC,TRBD2,TRBV20-1,TRBJ2-1,-
CASSSTLAGGPGNEQFF,TGTGCCAGCAGCTCTACCTTAGCGGGAGGGCCGGGCAATGAGCAGTTCTTC,TRBD2,TRBV7-3,TRBJ2-1,-
CSASVGQGGRDMQYF,TGCAGTGCTAGTGTCGGACAGGGGGGGAGAGATATGCAGTATTTT,TRBD1,TRBV20-1,TRBJ2-3,-
CSTEMPGLAEFYEQYF,TGCAGTACCGAGATGCCGGGACTAGCGGAATTCTACGAGCAGTACTTC,TRBD2,TRBV20-1,TRBJ2-7,-
CASSGASRGETQYF,TGCGCCAGCTCCGGGGCTAGTCGAGGAGAGACCCAGTACTTC,-,TRBV4-1,TRBJ2-5,-
CASSSLGPGGHEQYF,TGTGCCAGCAGTTCGCTAGGACCAGGGGGTCACGAGCAGTACTTC,TRBD1,TRBV6-5,TRBJ2-7,-
CSVVGADLSPDTQYF,TGCAGCGTTGTGGGGGCTGATCTCTCCCCAGATACGCAGTATTTT,-,TRBV29-1,TRBJ2-3,-
CSARRQLTEAFF,TGCAGTGCTAGGCGGCAGCTCACTGAAGCTTTCTTT,-,TRBV20-1,TRBJ1-1,-
CASSPGLRETQYF,TGTGCCAGCAGTCCCGGACTAAGGGAGACCCAGTACTTC,-,TRBV6-2/TRBV6-3,TRBJ2-5,-
CASSPRTGTGYEQYF,TGTGCCAGCAGCCCGAGGACCGGGACAGGCTACGAGCAGTACTTC,TRBD1,TRBV7-9,TRBJ2-7,-
CASSLEGFREQYF,TGTGCCAGCAGCTTGGAGGGTTTTCGCGAGCAGTACTTC,-,TRBV5-8,TRBJ2-7,-
CASSVARNEKLFF,TGTGCCAGCAGCGTAGCCAGGAATGAAAAACTGTTTTTT,-,TRBV7-6,TRBJ1-4,-
CASSRIQGPGSEQYF,TGTGCCAGCAGCCGAATACAGGGCCCCGGAAGCGAGCAGTACTTC,-,TRBV7-9,TRBJ2-7,-
CASSSLGPTGANVLTF,TGTGCCAGCAGCTCCCTTGGACCTACCGGGGCCAACGTCCTGACTTTC,-,TRBV7-9,TRBJ2-6,-
CSATGQDYGYTF,TGCAGTGCGACCGGGCAGGACTATGGCTACACCTTC,-,TRBV20-1,TRBJ1-2,-
CASSYQQRYEQYF,TGTGCCAGCAGTTACCAACAGCGATACGAGCAGTACTTC,-,TRBV6-2/TRBV6-3,TRBJ2-7,-
CSVVSTATNEKLFF,TGCAGCGTTGTGAGCACCGCAACTAATGAAAAACTGTTTTTT,-,TRBV29-1,TRBJ1-4,-
CASPTPWLAGGPQETQYF,TGTGCCAGTCCGACCCCTTGGCTAGCGGGAGGGCCACAGGAGACCCAGTACTTC,TRBD2,TRBV27,TRBJ2-5,-
CASSRGIGRSDSNQPQHF,TGTGCCAGCAGTCGGGGGATTGGACGGTCGGATAGCAATCAGCCCCAGCATTTT,-,TRBV2,TRBJ1-5,-
CARQCWVGENQETQYF,TGTGCGAGGCAGTGTTGGGTGGGAGAAAACCAAGAGACCCAGTACTTC,-,TRBV27,TRBJ2-5,-
CASSQLVPSTDTQYF,TGTGCCAGCAGCCAACTAGTACCTAGCACAGATACGCAGTATTTT,-,TRBV3-1,TRBJ2-3,-
CASSLKTSGRAKIYEQYF,TGTGCCAGCAGCTTAAAGACTAGCGGGAGGGCCAAGATATACGAGCAGTACTTC,TRBD2,TRBV7-2,TRBJ2-7,few
CASSSKVGQETQYF,TGTGCCAGCAGCTCCAAGGTGGGACAAGAGACCCAGTACTTC,-,TRBV11-2,TRBJ2-5,-
CASSQGQGVEGYTF,TGTGCCAGCAGCCAGGGACAGGGTGTGGAGGGCTACACCTTC,TRBD1,TRBV4-2,TRBJ1-2,-
CSATEDFRGGLAEQYF,TGCAGCGCAACCGAAGATTTCAGGGGGGGTCTGGCCGAGCAGTACTTC,-,TRBV29-1,TRBJ2-7,-
CASSPLRVLDGQFF,TGTGCCAGCAGCCCACTTAGGGTACTTGACGGGCAGTTCTTC,-,TRBV7-9,TRBJ2-1,-
CASSQDRFRDYERYF,TGCGCCAGCAGCCAAGATAGGTTTAGAGACTACGAGCGGTACTTC,-,TRBV4-3,TRBJ2-4,-
CASSSTSGRTKNIQYF,TGTGCCAGCAGCTCAACTAGCGGGAGAACCAAAAACATTCAGTACTTC,TRBD2,TRBV7-2,TRBJ2-4,-
CASTFDRNDSPLHF,TGCGCCAGCACCTTCGACAGGAACGATTCACCCCTCCACTTT,-,TRBV10-2,TRBJ1-6,-
CASSYSTSQETQYF,TGTGCCAGCAGTTACTCGACCAGCCAAGAGACCCAGTACTTC,-,TRBV6-5,TRBJ2-5,few
CAWSELGDTQYF,TGTGCCTGGAGTGAATTGGGGGATACGCAGTATTTT,-,TRBV30,TRBJ2-3,-
CSAGDLGQGSTEQYF,TGCAGTGCTGGAGATCTGGGGCAGGGATCCACGGAGCAGTACTTC,-,TRBV20-1,TRBJ2-4,-
CASSPSRPIPHYGYTF,TGTGCCAGCAGTCCTAGCCGGCCGATTCCCCACTATGGCTACACCTTC,-,TRBV12-3/TRBV12-4,TRBJ1-2,-
CSARGPAASYNEQFF,TGCAGTGCTAGGGGTCCGGCGGCGAGCTACAATGAGCAGTTCTTC,-,TRBV20-1,TRBJ2-1,-
CASSLTVRGRRHEQYF,TGTGCCAGCAGCCTGACAGTTCGAGGGAGGCGGCACGAGCAGTACTTC,-,TRBV11-2,TRBJ2-7,-
CSVEGMNTEAFF,TGCAGCGTTGAAGGTATGAACACTGAAGCTTTCTTT,-,TRBV29-1,TRBJ1-1,few